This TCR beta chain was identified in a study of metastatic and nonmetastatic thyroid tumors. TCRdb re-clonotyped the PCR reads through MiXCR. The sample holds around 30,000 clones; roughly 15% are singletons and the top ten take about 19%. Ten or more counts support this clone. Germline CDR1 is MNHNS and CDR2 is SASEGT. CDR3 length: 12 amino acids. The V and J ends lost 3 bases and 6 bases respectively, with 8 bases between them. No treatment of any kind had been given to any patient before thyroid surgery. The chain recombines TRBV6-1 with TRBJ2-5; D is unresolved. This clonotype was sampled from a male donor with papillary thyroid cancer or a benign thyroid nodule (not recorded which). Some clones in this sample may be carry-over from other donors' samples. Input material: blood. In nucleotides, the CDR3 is TGTGCCAGCAGTGACCCCGTGAAGACCCAGTACTTC. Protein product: CASSDPVKTQYF.